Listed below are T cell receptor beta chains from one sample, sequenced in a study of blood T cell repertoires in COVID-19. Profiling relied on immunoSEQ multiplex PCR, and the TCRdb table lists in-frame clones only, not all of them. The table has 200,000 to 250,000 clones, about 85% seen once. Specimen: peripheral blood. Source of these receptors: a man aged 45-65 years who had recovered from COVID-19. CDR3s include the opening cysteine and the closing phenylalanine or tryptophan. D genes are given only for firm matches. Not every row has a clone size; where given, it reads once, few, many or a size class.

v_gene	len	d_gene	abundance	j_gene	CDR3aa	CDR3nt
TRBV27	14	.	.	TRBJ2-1	CASSIMGAYNEQFF	TGTGCCAGCAGTATCATGGGAGCCTACAATGAGCAGTTCTTC
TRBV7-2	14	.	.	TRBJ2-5	CASSLGPGTQTQYF	TGTGCCAGCAGCTTAGGGCCAGGGACTCAAACCCAGTACTTC
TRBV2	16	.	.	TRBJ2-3	CASSSRTAASTDTQYF	TGTGCCAGCAGTTCCCGGACAGCGGCTAGCACAGATACGCAGTATTTT
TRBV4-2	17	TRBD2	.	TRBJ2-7	CASSQGVVGAGENEQYF	TGTGCCAGCAGCCAAGGGGTGGTTGGTGCGGGAGAGAACGAGCAGTACTTC
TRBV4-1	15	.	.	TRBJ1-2	CASSPGAGVNYGYTF	TGCGCCAGCAGCCCTGGGGCAGGGGTGAACTATGGCTACACCTTC
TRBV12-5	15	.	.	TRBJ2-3	CASGPGETSTDTQYF	TGTGCTAGTGGTCCCGGGGAGACTAGCACAGATACGCAGTATTTT
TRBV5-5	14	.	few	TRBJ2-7	CASSWRTASYEQYF	TGTGCCAGCAGCTGGCGGACAGCCTCCTACGAGCAGTACTTC
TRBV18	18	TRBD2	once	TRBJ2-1	CASSPPGLAGGTNNEQFF	TGTGCCAGCTCACCACCGGGACTAGCGGGAGGGACAAACAATGAGCAGTTCTTC
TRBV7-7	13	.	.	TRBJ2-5	CASSTGQQETQYF	TGTGCCAGCAGCACTGGACAGCAAGAGACCCAGTACTTC
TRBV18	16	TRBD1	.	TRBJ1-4	CASSPLTGTGYEKLFF	TGTGCCAGCTCACCACTAACCGGGACAGGGTATGAAAAACTGTTTTTT
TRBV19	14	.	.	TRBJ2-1	CASSGSWSYNEQFF	TGTGCCAGTAGCGGGAGTTGGTCCTACAATGAGCAGTTCTTC
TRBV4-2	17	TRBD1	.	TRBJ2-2	CASSQTQGPNQAGELFF	TGTGCCAGCAGCCAAACACAGGGGCCTAACCAGGCCGGGGAGCTGTTTTTT
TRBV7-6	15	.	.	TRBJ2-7	CASTREASSSYEQYF	TGTGCCAGCACGAGAGAGGCTTCGTCTAGCTACGAGCAGTACTTC
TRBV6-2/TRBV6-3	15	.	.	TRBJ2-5	CASSYPTSLQETQYF	TGTGCCAGCAGTTATCCCACTAGCCTCCAAGAGACCCAGTACTTC
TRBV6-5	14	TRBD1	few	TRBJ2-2	CASTPGQGAGELFF	TGTGCCAGCACCCCGGGACAGGGGGCCGGGGAGCTGTTTTTT
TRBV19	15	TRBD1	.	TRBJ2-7	CASSSLGTGLYEQYF	TGTGCCAGTAGCTCGCTCGGGACAGGGCTCTACGAGCAGTACTTC
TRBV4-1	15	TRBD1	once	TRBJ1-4	CASSRRDRTNEKLFF	TGCGCCAGCAGCCGTCGGGACAGAACTAATGAAAAACTGTTTTTT
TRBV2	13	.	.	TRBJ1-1	CAIVRRMNTEAFF	TGTGCCATCGTCAGGAGGATGAACACTGAAGCTTTCTTT
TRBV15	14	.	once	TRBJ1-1	CATSRDRGITEAFF	TGTGCCACCAGCAGAGACAGGGGCATCACTGAAGCTTTCTTT
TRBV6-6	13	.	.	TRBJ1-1	CASTHRMNTEAFF	TGTGCCAGCACTCACAGGATGAACACTGAAGCTTTCTTT